The text below deals with one T cell receptor (beta chain). No antigen is known for it. It has no much larger one-base neighbor in the sample; base qualities were not kept. The CDR3 goes from the cysteine to the phenylalanine over 15 residues. The only DNA kept is the CDR3, 45 bases in frame from the first base. For CDR1 and CDR2, the germline V gene lists MNHEY and SVGAGI. The V end loses 0 bases and the J end loses 2 bases, and a stretch of 10 bases separates them. This specimen comes from a study of blood T cell repertoires in COVID-19 (dated by TCRdb to 2019 to 2021). As for the study more broadly: The collaborator samples originated in the United States, Italy and Spain and spanned the acute and convalescent phases of COVID-19. Where HLA class I and class II types were available, the types were taken from metadata supplied by the sample provider, not from assay-based typing. The samples were drawn from the first 160 participants of the ongoing ImmuneRACE study and from over 950 subjects provided by 6 global collaborators. The dataset comprised deeply sampled blood TCRbeta repertoires from subjects exposed to, actively infected with, or recovered from COVID-19. The prospective study material was composed of cDNA or gDNA derived from T cells, B-cell-depleted T cells, or PBMCs. A freely available public database, intended as a resource for researchers studying the immune response to SARS-CoV-2, is where the repertoires were released. A de-identified subject ID, COVID-19 status, age in years and sex were almost always included in the sample metadata.

Results and caveats for the whole study, not just this receptor: The amount of clinical and demographic metadata varied by source and participant and was provided uncurated.

Participants in the prospective study were aged 18 to 89 years, lived in 20 to 30 United States geographic areas, and enrolled through a virtual design. In the prospective study, participants were assigned to cohorts based on the clinical history participants reported in a screening survey and a study questionnaire. Recovered participants in ImmuneRACE Cohort 3 were defined as having two consecutive negative NP/OP PCR tests, clearance from a healthcare professional, or resolution of symptoms. Mobile phlebotomists in the prospective study collected whole blood, serum and a nasopharyngeal or oropharyngeal swab from every participant. Additional blood draws and questionnaires over an approximately two-month period could optionally be provided by prospective study participants. Blood samples from the prospective study were shipped frozen or at room temperature prior to DNA extraction. TCRbeta CDR3 regions were amplified from genomic DNA by means of the immunoSEQ Assay, a bias-controlled multiplex PCR. Per the source publication's procedure: Nucleated cell counts per sample were estimated from amplification of reference gene primers within the assay. To quantify the absolute abundance of each unique TCRbeta CDR3 rearrangement, sequence reads were collapsed and filtered. For each sample, productive Simpson clonality was calculated as the square root of Simpson's diversity index across productive rearrangements. Drawn from immuneACCESS, this table holds only the in-frame rearrangements with V and J called that TCRdb kept. Clones are partly lost; checked studies trace under half to an unresolved V gene and leave the rest unexplained. V and J calls and clone size are as listed in that table; D and trimming were resolved from the DNA. The sample records around 150,000 clones, under 90% of which are singletons. 3% to 3.5% of the sample rests with the top ten.

The chain couples TRBV6-5 to TRBJ2-5; the D gene is not confidently resolved. The sequencing sample was made of PBMCs or T cells enriched from blood (not recorded which). The TCR sequence derives from a woman between 55 and 75 years old who had recovered from COVID-19. The DNA reads TGTGCCAGCAGTTACTCACTTAGCCCTCAAGAGACCCAGTACTTC. It translates to CASSYSLSPQETQYF.